One and the same sample provided the 5 T cell receptor beta chains below, sequenced in a study of cytomegalovirus exposure and HLA in healthy donors. With 60 Vbeta and 13 Jbeta primers, the PCR was carried out. The method was immunoSEQ multiplex PCR; TCRdb's version includes in-frame clones alone and lacks a portion of them. The sample has about 85,000 clones; 50% to 80% are singletons. The sequenced sample was PBMCs. These receptors were obtained from a young man in good health and CMV-seronegative.

This rearrangement joins TRBV7-2 to TRBJ2-5, with TRBD2 matching over 7 bases. CDR3 length: 15 amino acids. Germline CDR1 and CDR2: SGHTA and FQGNSA. Trimming cost V 2 bases and J 4 bases; bases outside gene matches: 7. CDR3 protein: CASSLNGGSGETQYF. Written as DNA, the CDR3 is TGTGCCAGCAGCTTAAACGGGGGGTCGGGAGAGACCCAGTACTTC.

The genes are TRBV19 and TRBJ1-6; D might be TRBD1 (6 bases). The germline gives CDR1 LNHDA, CDR2 SQIVND (reference sequence). The CDR3 consists of 15 residues. The germline V and J ends were trimmed by 5 bases and 7 bases, with 15 bases remaining between them. The CDR3 reads CASSLQGGDNSPLHF. The CDR3, as DNA: TGTGCCAGTAGTCTTCAAGGGGGGGACAATTCACCCCTCCACTTT.

In regard to this clone: The sample holds other DNA sequences that translate to the same CDR3. CDR3 sequence (DNA): TGTGCCAGCCGCGGACAGGTTAACACCGGGGAGCTGTTTTTT. Protein sequence: CASRGQVNTGELFF. The chain recombines TRBV2 with TRBJ2-2; 7 bases agree with TRBD1. The CDR3 extends over 14 amino acids. Unmatched junction bases numbered 5, after V lost 8 bases and J lost 2 bases. Looked up from germline, CDR1 is SNHLY and CDR2 is FYNNEI. The complete variable domain, with remaining parts taken from reference TRBV2 and TRBJ2-2, reads EPEVTQTPSHQVTQMGQEVILRCVPISNHLYFYWYRQILGQKVEFLVSFYNNEISEKSEIFDDQFSVERPDGSNFTLKIRSTKLEDSAMYFCASRGQVNTGELFFGEGSRLTVL.

The genes are TRBV6-5 and TRBJ1-6, with D hard to call. V lost 6 bases and J lost 10, with 16 bases in between. CDR1 MNHEY and CDR2 SVGAGI come from the germline V gene. The CDR3 sequence is 14 residues long. The CDR3 coding sequence is TGTGCCAGCAGGAAGGACCGGGAAGGATCACCCCTCCACTTT. Its translation is CASRKDREGSPLHF.

The genes are TRBV6-9 and TRBJ2-5; perhaps TRBD2 as D (7 bases). The CDR3 extends over 17 amino acids. V was clipped by 5 bases and J by 5 bases, with 24 bases between them. Germline CDR1 reads MNHGY; CDR2 reads SVAAGI. The CDR3 region has the DNA TGTGCCAGCAGTAAACGGGGGGCCAGCATGTTAGGGGAGACCCAGTACTTC. This sequence encodes CASSKRGASMLGETQYF.